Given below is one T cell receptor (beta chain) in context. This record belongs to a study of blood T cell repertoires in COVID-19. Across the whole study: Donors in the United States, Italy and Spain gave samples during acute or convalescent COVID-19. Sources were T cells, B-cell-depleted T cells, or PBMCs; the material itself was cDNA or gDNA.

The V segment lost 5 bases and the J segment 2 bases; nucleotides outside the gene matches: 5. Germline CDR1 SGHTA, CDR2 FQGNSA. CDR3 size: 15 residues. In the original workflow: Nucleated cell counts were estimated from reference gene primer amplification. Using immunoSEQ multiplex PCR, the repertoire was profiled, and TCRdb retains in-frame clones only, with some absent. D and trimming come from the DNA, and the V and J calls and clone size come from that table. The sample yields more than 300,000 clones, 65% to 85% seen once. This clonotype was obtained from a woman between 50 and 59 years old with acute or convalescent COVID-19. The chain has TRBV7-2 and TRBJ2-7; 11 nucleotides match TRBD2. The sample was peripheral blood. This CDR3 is CASSPGLADAYEQYF. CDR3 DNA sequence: TGTGCCAGCAGCCCGGGACTAGCGGACGCCTACGAGCAGTACTTC.